Following are 17 T cell receptor beta chains from one sample sequenced in a study of breast tumors, draining lymph nodes, adjacent tissues. A single record per CDR3 protein comes from TCRdb applying MiXCR to the multiplex PCR reads. The sample carries about 180,000 distinct CDR3 sequences, about 30% recorded once. Breast cancer patients provided tissue from their axillary draining lymph nodes. The sample was axillary lymph node tissue. Every receptor here comes from a female donor with breast cancer. Some clones in this sample may be carry-over from other donors' samples.

The chain carries TRBV7-2 and TRBJ1-6; no definite D call. CDR1 SGHTA and CDR2 FQGNSA come from the germline V gene. The CDR3 sequence is 11 residues long. The ends were cut back, 8 bases at V and 14 bases at J, with 13 bases in the middle. The CDR3 nucleotides are TGTGCCAGCCAGGCGAAGGGAACCCTCCACTTT. Translated: CASQAKGTLHF.

This clonotype was seen many times. CDR3 DNA: TGTGCCAGTAGTAACCGGGACAGGGGCCGGGGGAACACCGGGGAGCTGTTTTTT. Its protein product is CASSNRDRGRGNTGELFF. V gene TRBV19 combines with J gene TRBJ2-2; 10 nucleotides match TRBD1. V gave up 4 bases and J gave up 1 base; unmatched junction bases: 9. The CDR3 is 18 amino acids. The germline gives CDR1 LNHDA, CDR2 SQIVND (reference sequence).

This clonotype was seen repeatedly, ten times or more. The rearrangement uses TRBV18 and TRBJ2-1, with D tentatively TRBD1 (5 bases). CDR3 length: 17 amino acids. Germline values: CDR1 KGHSH, CDR2 LQKENI. Trimming stripped 0 bases from V and 0 bases from J, with 12 bases between. The CDR3 here is CASSPPVTASSYNEQFF. The CDR3, as DNA: TGTGCCAGCTCACCACCCGTGACAGCGAGCTCCTACAATGAGCAGTTCTTC.

The CDR3 loop reads CASSIWQGGPFAGANVLTF. CDR3 in DNA: TGTGCCAGTAGTATATGGCAGGGAGGGCCTTTCGCTGGGGCCAACGTCCTGACTTTC. This sequence joins TRBV19 and TRBJ2-6, with 7 bases lining up with TRBD2. The CDR3 spans 19 residues. Trimming cost V 2 bases and J 2 bases; bases outside gene matches: 12. Germline V gene data show CDR1 as LNHDA and CDR2 as SQIVND (reference sequence).

This clonotype appeared a few times. This sequence joins TRBV18 and TRBJ2-5; TRBD1 is a possible D gene (6 bases). The V gene's germline CDR1 is KGHSH and CDR2 LQKENI. Trimming removed 3 bases at V and 4 bases at J, with 12 bases between. The CDR3 spans 14 residues. CDR3 sequence: CASSPTGSLETQYF. The CDR3 DNA sequence: TGTGCCAGCTCACCCACAGGGTCGTTAGAGACCCAGTACTTC.

This clonotype was found a few times. V gene TRBV29-1 combines with J gene TRBJ1-1; no firm D call. Germline-derived CDR1 and CDR2 are SQVTM and ANQGSEA. The CDR3 runs to 10 residues. Trimming shortened V by 4 bases and J by 7 bases, and 7 bases separated the two germline ends. The CDR3 nucleotides read TGCAGCGTTGTTAGGTATGAAGCTTTCTTT. Translated, it gives CSVVRYEAFF.

This clonotype occurred a few times. It may be a read error: a sequence one base away is much more abundant. This chain's CDR3 is CSARDDRHYGYAF. The CDR3 bases are TGCAGTGCTAGAGATGACAGGCACTATGGCTACGCCTTC. V gene TRBV20-1 combines with J gene TRBJ1-2; possibly TRBD1 for D (6 bases). Germline CDR1 is DFQATT and CDR2 is SNEGSKA (reference sequence). The CDR3 contains 13 residues.

At least ten counts were recorded for this clonotype. The chain couples TRBV20-1 to TRBJ2-5; D gene uncertain. V gave up 0 bases and J gave up 5 bases, with 10 bases separating them. CDR1 is DFQATT and CDR2 is SNEGSKA in the germline V gene (reference sequence). CDR3 length equals 13 residues. CDR3 sequence reads: CSARDRGRETQYF. The DNA for the CDR3 is TGCAGTGCTAGAGATCGAGGACGGGAGACCCAGTACTTC.

This clonotype has a count of ten or more. The chain uses TRBV12-3 or TRBV12-4 and TRBJ2-5, with 8 positions matching TRBD1. The CDR3 length is 14 residues. Losses at the gene ends were 6 bases for V and 5 bases for J; bases not matched to a gene: 8. The CDR3 DNA is TGTGCCAGCAGCCGACAGGGGCAAGGGGAGACCCAGTACTTC. Its protein product is CASSRQGQGETQYF.

This clonotype was recorded many times. The V call is TRBV15, the J call TRBJ1-1, with TRBD1 identical over 11 bases. CDR1 LNHNV and CDR2 YYDKDF come from the germline V gene (reference sequence). Trimming removed 3 bases from V and 6 bases from J; junction bases left unmatched: 6. The CDR3 is 15 residues long. The CDR3 region has the DNA TGTGCCACCAGCAGGGACAGGGGGCCCTTGGCTGAAGCTTTCTTT. It is translated as CATSRDRGPLAEAFF.

This clonotype was recorded many times. The gene calls are TRBV6-5 and TRBJ1-5, with a weak D call TRBD1 (5 bases). Germline V gene data show CDR1 as MNHEY and CDR2 as SVGAGI. Deletions cut 2 bases from V and 6 bases from J, with 8 bases between. CDR3 length equals 13 residues. The CDR3 protein is CASSYGGSQPQHF. CDR3 coding DNA: TGTGCCAGCAGTTACGGGGGGTCTCAGCCCCAGCATTTT.

This clonotype occurred many times. This chain joins TRBV19 and TRBJ2-7; tentatively, D is TRBD1 (6 bases). Trimming stripped 7 bases from V and 2 bases from J, with 15 bases between. CDR1 and CDR2 from the germline V gene are LNHDA and SQIVND (reference sequence). The CDR3 covers 14 residues. CDR3 nucleotides: TGTGCCAGTACCACCCAGGGGCGCCCCTACGAGCAGTACTTC. Its translation: CASTTQGRPYEQYF.

The table lists this clonotype with a few counts. The rearrangement joins TRBV6-5 to TRBJ2-1; possibly TRBD2 for D (6 bases). The CDR3 length is 15 residues. The germline CDR1 and CDR2 sequences are MNHEY and SVGAGI. V was trimmed by 6 bases and J by 7 bases, leaving 19 bases between them. The CDR3 DNA is TGTGCCAGCAGCCCCGGGCTGAGACTAGTAAATGAGCAGTTCTTC. It specifies CASSPGLRLVNEQFF.

This clonotype was counted at least ten times. The chain has TRBV7-6 and TRBJ2-7, with D perhaps given as TRBD1 or TRBD2 (6 bases each). CDR3 size: 13 residues. The germline V and J ends were trimmed by 1 base and 7 bases, with 11 bases remaining between them. Germline assignment: CDR1 SGHVS and CDR2 FNYEAQ. CDR3 sequence reads: CASSLGGAGEQYF. CDR3 in DNA: TGTGCCAGCAGCTTAGGGGGGGCGGGGGAGCAGTACTTC.

Many counts were recorded for this clonotype. V and J are TRBV7-9 and TRBJ2-7; 9 nucleotides align to TRBD1. This CDR3 comprises 15 residues. Germline assignment: CDR1 SEHNR and CDR2 FQNEAQ (reference sequence). Losses at the gene ends were 5 bases for V and 1 base for J; bases not matched to a gene: 6. The CDR3 reads CASSLMGQGSYEQYF. The CDR3 bases are TGTGCCAGCAGCCTTATGGGACAGGGTTCCTACGAGCAGTACTTC.

This clonotype has just a few counts. This clone may be a read error of a much larger clone one base away. The rearrangement links TRBV7-6 to TRBJ1-5; 10 bases are a match to TRBD1. Germline lookup yields CDR1 SGHVS and CDR2 FNYEAQ. The V and J ends lost 5 bases and 5 bases, in that order; junction bases with no gene match: 18. The length of the CDR3 is 19 residues. The chain's CDR3 is CASSPMGQGPLGSHQPQHF. The CDR3 DNA is TGTGCCAGCAGCCCTATGGGACAGGGGCCTCTAGGGAGCCATCAGCCCCAGCATTTT.

In DNA form, the CDR3 reads TGTGCCAGTAGTATAGTGGGACTAGCGGGAGGACAAGAGACCCAGTACTTC. As protein: CASSIVGLAGGQETQYF. V usage is TRBV19 and J usage is TRBJ2-5; 15 bases are shared with TRBD2. There are 17 residues in the CDR3. Per germline, CDR1 LNHDA and CDR2 SQIVND (reference sequence). V lost 1 base and J lost 2; bases outside the gene matches: 2. Full variable domain (rest looked up from reference TRBV19 and TRBJ2-5): DGGITQSPKYLFRKEGQNVTLSCEQNLNHDAMYWYRQDPGQGLRLIYYSQIVNDFQKGDIAEGYSVSREKKESFPLTVTSAQKNPTAFYLCASSIVGLAGGQETQYFGPGTRLLVL.